This TCR beta chain emerged from a study of blood T cell repertoires in COVID-19. In the study overall: Italy, Spain and the United States were the sources of the convalescent and acute COVID-19 samples. Sample material is recorded as cDNA or gDNA derived from T cells, B-cell-depleted T cells, or PBMCs.

The length of the CDR3 is 14 residues. In germline, CDR1 is ENHRY, CDR2 SYGVKD. V was trimmed by 10 bases and J by 0 bases, leaving 16 bases between them. In the authors' methods: The authors estimated nucleated cell counts from reference gene primer amplification. Some clones are missing from TCRdb's copy, which holds only in-frame ones; the method was immunoSEQ multiplex PCR. The V and J calls and clone size are taken from that table; D and trimming were inferred from the DNA. The table has about 220,000 clones, approximately 81% seen once; the top ten hold approximately 3.8%. The rearrangement joins TRBV10-3 to TRBJ2-7; a weak D match, TRBD2 (5 bases). The receptor was derived from a woman of 80 years or more with acute or convalescent COVID-19. The sequenced sample consisted of peripheral blood. CDR3: CATTPDLSSYEQYF. DNA for the CDR3: TGTGCCACCACCCCGGACTTGAGCTCCTACGAGCAGTACTTC.